This is a list of T cell receptor beta chains from one sample in a study of T cells of healthy individuals. TCRdb re-called the 5' RACE reads through MiXCR, storing one row per CDR3 protein. The table lists tens of thousands of distinct CDR3 sequences, around 4.5% of them singletons. Receptors originate from a human donor in good health. Each CDR3 is given with its conserved first and last residue. A D gene is named only where the DNA matches it firmly. Clone size is shown for a subset of rows, as once, few, many or a class of expanded clone.

j_call v_call d_call cdr3_length clone_size cdr3_nt cdr3_aa
TRBJ1-2 TRBV6-5 NA 17 few TGTGCCAGCAGTTACGCCCAATACAGGGAAGGGGGCTATGGCTACACCTTC CASSYAQYREGGYGYTF
TRBJ1-1 TRBV20-1 TRBD1 12 many TGCAGTGCACTTCCAGGGGGCACTGAAGCTTTCTTT CSALPGGTEAFF
TRBJ1-4 TRBV20-1 NA 12 many TGCAGTGCTGCGGGGGGAAATGAAAAACTGTTTTTT CSAAGGNEKLFF
TRBJ1-1 TRBV12-3/TRBV12-4 NA 13 many TGTGCTAACCAGAGGTCCAAGGACACTGAAGCTTTCTTT CANQRSKDTEAFF
TRBJ2-1 TRBV5-1 NA 16 many TGCGCCAGCAGCTTGGACAGCCCGAGCTCCTACAATGAGCAGTTCTTC CASSLDSPSSYNEQFF
TRBJ2-7 TRBV14 NA 14 NA TGTGCCAGCAGCCAAGAAGACAGTATCTACGAGCAGTACTTC CASSQEDSIYEQYF
TRBJ1-1 TRBV12-3/TRBV12-4 NA 13 NA TGTGCCAGCAGTTTAATGCGGGATATTGAAGCTTTCTTT CASSLMRDIEAFF
TRBJ2-1 TRBV21-1 NA 17 many TGTGCCAGCAGCCCCCAAACCCGGAAGTTTTTCTACAATGAGCAGTTCTTC CASSPQTRKFFYNEQFF
TRBJ2-5 TRBV29-1 NA 13 many TGCAGCGTTGAAAGACAGGTTCAAGAGACCCAGTACTTC CSVERQVQETQYF
TRBJ2-3 TRBV11-2 NA 13 many TGTGCCAGCAGCCGGGACACCTCGGATACGCAGTATTTT CASSRDTSDTQYF
TRBJ2-3 TRBV14 NA 14 many TGTGCCAGCAGCCGAGGACTCAGCACAGATACGCAGTATTTT CASSRGLSTDTQYF
TRBJ2-7 TRBV2 TRBD1 14 few TGTGCCAGCAGGGAAGGACAGGGGGCCTGGGAGCAGTACTTC CASREGQGAWEQYF
TRBJ1-4 TRBV20-1 NA 13 many TGCAGTGCGCTTAGAGGGAACAATGAAAAACTGTTTTTT CSALRGNNEKLFF
TRBJ2-7 TRBV12-3/TRBV12-4 NA 15 NA TGTGCCAGCAGTTTTGGGGGTTCATCCTCCTACGAGCAGTACTTC CASSFGGSSSYEQYF
TRBJ2-3 TRBV11-2 NA 15 NA TGTGCCAGCAGCCCACCGGGCCCCTACACAGATACGCAGTATTTT CASSPPGPYTDTQYF
TRBJ1-6 TRBV6-2/TRBV6-3 NA 13 NA TGTGCCACCGGAGGTACTCGGAATTCACCCCTCCACTTT CATGGTRNSPLHF
TRBJ2-1 TRBV7-3 TRBD2 17 many TGTGCCAGCAGCCAAAACGTGGGACTAGCGGGCTACAATGAGCAGTTCTTC CASSQNVGLAGYNEQFF